The 3 T cell receptor beta chains given below trace back to one sample, sequenced in a study of shared clonotypes between healthy human individuals. Profiled with immunoSEQ multiplex PCR; TCRdb holds only in-frame clones, not every one. There are over a million clones in the sample; roughly 96% occur only once, and approximately 1.1% lies in the top ten. Material: naive CD4+ T cells sorted from blood. Subset of the sample: CD45RA+ positively selected. Receptors were obtained from a man aged 25-45 years in good health.

The chain links TRBV28 to TRBJ2-2; no clear D gene. The CDR3 length is 13 residues. In germline, CDR1 is MDHEN, CDR2 SYDVKM. V was shortened by 5 bases and J by 2 bases, with 6 bases between the two germline ends. CDR3 protein: CASSRLNTGELFF. The DNA for the CDR3 is TGTGCCAGCAGTAGGCTAAACACCGGGGAGCTGTTTTTT.

The rearrangement links TRBV19 to TRBJ1-1; the match to TRBD1 covers 7 bases. The CDR3 covers 14 residues. The V and J ends lost 6 bases and 0 bases, in that order; junction bases with no gene match: 4. CDR1 is LNHDA and CDR2 is SQIVND in the germline V gene (reference sequence). CDR3 bases: TGTGCCAGTAGGAGGGACAGCGTGAACACTGAAGCTTTCTTT. It translates to CASRRDSVNTEAFF.

This sequence joins TRBV6-5 and TRBJ1-4; D uncertain. Germline values: CDR1 MNHEY, CDR2 SVGAGI. The CDR3 is 14 amino acids. V lost 6 bases and J lost 6, with 14 bases in between. CDR3 sequence reads: CASSDEGPDEKLFF. CDR3 nucleotide sequence: TGTGCCAGCAGCGACGAGGGCCCGGATGAAAAACTGTTTTTT.